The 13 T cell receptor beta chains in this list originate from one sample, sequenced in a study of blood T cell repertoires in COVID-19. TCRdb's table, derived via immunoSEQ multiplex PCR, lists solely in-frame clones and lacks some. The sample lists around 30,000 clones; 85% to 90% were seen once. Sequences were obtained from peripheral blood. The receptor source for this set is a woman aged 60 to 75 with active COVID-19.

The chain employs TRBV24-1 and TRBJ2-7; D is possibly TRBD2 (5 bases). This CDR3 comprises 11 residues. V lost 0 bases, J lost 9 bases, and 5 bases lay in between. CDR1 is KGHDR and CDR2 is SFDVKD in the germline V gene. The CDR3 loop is CATSDLGGQYF. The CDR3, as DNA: TGTGCCACCAGTGATTTGGGAGGGCAGTACTTC.

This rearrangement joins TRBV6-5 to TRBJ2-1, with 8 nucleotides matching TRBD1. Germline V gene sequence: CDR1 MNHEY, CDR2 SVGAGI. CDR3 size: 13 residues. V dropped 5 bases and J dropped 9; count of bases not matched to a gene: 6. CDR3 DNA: TGTGCCAGCAGTCGAGGACAGGGAGGTGAGCAGTTCTTC. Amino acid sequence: CASSRGQGGEQFF.

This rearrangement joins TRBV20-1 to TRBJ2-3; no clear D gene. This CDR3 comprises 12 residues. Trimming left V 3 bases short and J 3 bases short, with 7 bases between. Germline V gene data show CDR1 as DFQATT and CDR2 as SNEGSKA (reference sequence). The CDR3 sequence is CSASSRTDTQYF. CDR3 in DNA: TGCAGTGCTAGTTCCAGAACAGATACGCAGTATTTT.

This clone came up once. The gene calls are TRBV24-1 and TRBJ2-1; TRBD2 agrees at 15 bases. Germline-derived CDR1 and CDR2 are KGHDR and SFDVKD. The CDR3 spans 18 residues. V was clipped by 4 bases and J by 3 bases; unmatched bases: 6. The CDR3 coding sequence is TGTGCCACCAGTGAATTCGGGACTAGCGGGGGGCTCTACAATGAGCAGTTCTTC. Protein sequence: CATSEFGTSGGLYNEQFF.

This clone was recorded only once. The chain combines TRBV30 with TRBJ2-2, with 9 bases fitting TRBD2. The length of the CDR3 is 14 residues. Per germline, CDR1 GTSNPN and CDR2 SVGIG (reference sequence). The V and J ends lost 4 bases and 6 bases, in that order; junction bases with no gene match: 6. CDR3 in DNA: TGTGCCTGGAATGGCGGGAGGGTCTCCGGGGAGCTGTTTTTT. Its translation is CAWNGGRVSGELFF.

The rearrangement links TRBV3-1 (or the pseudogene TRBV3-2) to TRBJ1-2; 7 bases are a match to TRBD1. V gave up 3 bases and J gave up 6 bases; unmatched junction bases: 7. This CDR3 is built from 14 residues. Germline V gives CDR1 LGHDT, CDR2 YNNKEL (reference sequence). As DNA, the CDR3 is TGTGCCAGCAGCCACCCCGACAGGGTGGATGGCTACACCTTC. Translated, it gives CASSHPDRVDGYTF.

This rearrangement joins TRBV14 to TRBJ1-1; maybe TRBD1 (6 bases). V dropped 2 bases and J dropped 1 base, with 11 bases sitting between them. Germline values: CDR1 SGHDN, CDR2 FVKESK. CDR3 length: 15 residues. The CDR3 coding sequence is TGTGCCAGCAGCCAAACACGAGGGGGGAACACTGAAGCTTTCTTT. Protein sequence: CASSQTRGGNTEAFF.

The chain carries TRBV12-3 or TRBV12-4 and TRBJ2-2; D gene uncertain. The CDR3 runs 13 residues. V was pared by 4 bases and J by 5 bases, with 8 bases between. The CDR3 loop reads CASSSSRTGELFF. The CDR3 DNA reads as TGTGCCAGCAGTTCAAGCAGGACCGGGGAGCTGTTTTTT.

The DNA for the CDR3 is TGTGCCCCCTACGACAGTTTCACAGATACGCAGTATTTT. Amino acid sequence: CAPYDSFTDTQYF. This rearrangement joins TRBV25-1 to TRBJ2-3, with TRBD1 as a possible D gene (5 bases). Per germline, CDR1 MGHDK and CDR2 SYGVNS. The CDR3 totals 13 residues. Trimming removed 11 bases from V and 2 bases from J, with 14 bases in between.

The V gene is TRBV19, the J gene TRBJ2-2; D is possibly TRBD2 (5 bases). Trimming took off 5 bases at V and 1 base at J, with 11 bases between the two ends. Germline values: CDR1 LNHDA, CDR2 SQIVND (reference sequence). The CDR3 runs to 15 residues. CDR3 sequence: CASSPYSGNTGELFF. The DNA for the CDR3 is TGTGCCAGTAGTCCGTACAGCGGGAACACCGGGGAGCTGTTTTTT.

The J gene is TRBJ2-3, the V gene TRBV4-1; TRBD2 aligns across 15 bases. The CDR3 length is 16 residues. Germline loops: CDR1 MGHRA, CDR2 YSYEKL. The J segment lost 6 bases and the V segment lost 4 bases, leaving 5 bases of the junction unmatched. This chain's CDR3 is CASSRTSGGAEDTQYF. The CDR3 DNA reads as TGCGCCAGCAGCCGGACTAGCGGGGGGGCCGAGGATACGCAGTATTTT.

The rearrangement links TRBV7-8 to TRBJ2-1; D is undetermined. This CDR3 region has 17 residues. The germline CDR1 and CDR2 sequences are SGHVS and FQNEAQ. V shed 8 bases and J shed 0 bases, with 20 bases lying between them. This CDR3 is CASGIRYVEASYNEQFF. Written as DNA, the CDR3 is TGTGCCAGCGGTATTAGATACGTCGAAGCCTCCTACAATGAGCAGTTCTTC.

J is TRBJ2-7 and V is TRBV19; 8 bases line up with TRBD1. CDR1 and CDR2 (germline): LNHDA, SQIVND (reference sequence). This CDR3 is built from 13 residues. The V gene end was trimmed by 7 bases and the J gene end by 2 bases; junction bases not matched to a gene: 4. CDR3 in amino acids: CASKLQGAYEQYF. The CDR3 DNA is TGTGCCAGTAAATTACAGGGGGCCTACGAGCAGTACTTC.